Only one count was recorded for the clone carrying this T cell receptor beta chain. An input of about 0.5 to 1 ug of RNA was subjected to reverse transcription using random hexamers. One entry per CDR3 protein, called by TCRdb with MiXCR from the immunoSEQ multiplex PCR reads. This sample has under 95,000 distinct CDR3 sequences, with 95% found just once. The sample originates from a study of CD8 T cells in Susac syndrome. Looking at the study overall: Treatment at blood withdrawal was none, corticosteroids, or intravenous immunoglobulin alone in Susac syndrome patients.

The CDR3 totals 12 residues. The trim removed 5 bases at V and 5 bases at J, leaving 2 bases unmatched. Germline V gene data show CDR1 as SEHNR and CDR2 as FQNEAQ (reference sequence). Sequenced input: CD8+ T cells from PBMCs. V is TRBV7-9 and J is TRBJ1-2; 7 nucleotides agree with TRBD1. This clonotype was sampled from a human donor with Susac syndrome. This CDR3 is CASSAGGYGYTF. The CDR3 DNA sequence: TGTGCCAGCAGCGCAGGGGGTTATGGCTACACCTTC.